These 5 T cell receptor beta chains were all obtained from the same sample, sequenced in a study of T cell responses to AZD1222 COVID-19 vaccine. Generated by immunoSEQ multiplex PCR, the TCRdb table keeps only in-frame clones and is missing some. This sample has 120,000 or so clones, with 70% to 85% found just once. The sample was peripheral blood, taken 28 days after the second AZD1222 dose. Source of these receptors: an adult who received the AZD1222 COVID-19 vaccine.

The chain links TRBV6-5 to TRBJ1-2; 7 positions agree with TRBD1. The CDR3 runs to 14 residues. CDR1 is MNHEY and CDR2 is SVGAGI in the germline V gene. Unmatched junction bases numbered 5, after V lost 0 bases and J lost 7 bases. Written as DNA, the CDR3 is TGTGCCAGCAGTTACTCCGACAGGGAAGTTGGCTACACCTTC. It yields the protein CASSYSDREVGYTF.

The rearrangement uses TRBV29-1 and TRBJ1-1, with D hard to call. The CDR3 runs to 13 residues. From germline, CDR1 is SQVTM and CDR2 ANQGSEA. Trimming pared 7 bases from V and 1 base from J, leaving 13 bases between. This chain's CDR3 is CSAGRTGNTEAFF. The CDR3 DNA reads as TGCAGCGCCGGAAGGACGGGGAACACTGAAGCTTTCTTT.

The chain uses TRBV18 and TRBJ2-3; 8 bases line up with TRBD1. The CDR3 runs to 14 residues. Germline V gives CDR1 KGHSH, CDR2 LQKENI. Trimming took 4 bases from V and 0 from J; bases not matched to a gene: 0. The CDR3 DNA reads as TGTGCCAGCTCACGGGACAGGAGCACAGATACGCAGTATTTT. The encoded protein is CASSRDRSTDTQYF. The full variable domain, its missing parts supplied by reference TRBV18 and TRBJ2-3, is NAGVMQNPRHLVRRRGQEARLRCSPMKGHSHVYWYRQLPEEGLKFMVYLQKENIIDESGMPKERFSAEFPKEGPSILRIQQVVRGDSAAYFCASSRDRSTDTQYFGPGTRLTVL.

In this sample, this clone turned up many times. This sequence joins TRBV24-1 and TRBJ1-1; 9 nucleotides agree with TRBD1. Germline CDR1 is KGHDR and CDR2 is SFDVKD. The CDR3 is made up of 15 amino acids. Trimming took 5 bases from V and 5 from J; bases not matched to a gene: 8. CDR3: CATSVVQGARTEAFF. CDR3 nucleotide sequence: TGTGCCACCAGTGTCGTACAGGGGGCGAGGACTGAAGCTTTCTTT.

In DNA form, the CDR3 reads TGTGCCAGCAGGACAGGGTTCTCTGGAAACACCATATATTTT. Its protein is CASRTGFSGNTIYF. This sequence joins TRBV28 and TRBJ1-3, with 7 bases lining up with TRBD1. Unmatched junction bases numbered 2, after V lost 6 bases and J lost 0 bases. This CDR3 has 14 residues. Germline loops: CDR1 MDHEN, CDR2 SYDVKM.